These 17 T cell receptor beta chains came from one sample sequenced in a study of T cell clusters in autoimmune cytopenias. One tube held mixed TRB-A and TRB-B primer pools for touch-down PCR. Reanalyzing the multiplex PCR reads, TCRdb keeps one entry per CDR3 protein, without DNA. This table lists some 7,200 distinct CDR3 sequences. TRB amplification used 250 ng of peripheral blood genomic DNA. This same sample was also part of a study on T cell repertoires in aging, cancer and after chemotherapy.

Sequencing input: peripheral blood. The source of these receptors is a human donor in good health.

The CDR3 region is CASSTPTLPYEQYF. This rearrangement joins TRBV12-3 or TRBV12-4 to TRBJ2-7. The CDR3 sequence is 14 residues long.

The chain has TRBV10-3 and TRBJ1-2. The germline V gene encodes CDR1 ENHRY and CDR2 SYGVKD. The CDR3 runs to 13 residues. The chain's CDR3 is CAIQRSSNYGYTF.

The CDR3 loop is CASSSRVGWKTQYF. The V call is TRBV11-1, the J call TRBJ2-5; the D call from TCRdb, TRBD2, cannot be confirmed without DNA. This CDR3 is built from 14 residues. The germline V gene has CDR1 SGHAT and CDR2 FQDESV (reference sequence). The full variable domain, with the rest looked up from reference TRBV11-1 and TRBJ2-5, is EAEVAQSPRYKITEKSQAVAFWCDPISGHATLYWYRQILGQGPELLVQFQDESVVDDSQLPKDRFSAERLKGVDSTLKIQPAELGDSAMYLCASSSRVGWKTQYFGPGTRLLVL.

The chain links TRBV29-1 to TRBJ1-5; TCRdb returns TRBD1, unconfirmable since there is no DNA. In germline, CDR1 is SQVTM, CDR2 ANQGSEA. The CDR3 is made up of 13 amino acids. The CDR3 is CSVTGQGVRAQHF.

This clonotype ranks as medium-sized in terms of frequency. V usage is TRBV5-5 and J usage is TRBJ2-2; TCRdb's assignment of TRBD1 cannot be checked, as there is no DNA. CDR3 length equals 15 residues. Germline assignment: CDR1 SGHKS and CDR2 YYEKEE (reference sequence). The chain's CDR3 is CASSLRTGNTGELFF.

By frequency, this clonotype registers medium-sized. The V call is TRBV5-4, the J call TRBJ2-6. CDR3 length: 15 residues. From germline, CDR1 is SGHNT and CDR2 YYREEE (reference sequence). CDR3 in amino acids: CASSHLFSGANVLTF.

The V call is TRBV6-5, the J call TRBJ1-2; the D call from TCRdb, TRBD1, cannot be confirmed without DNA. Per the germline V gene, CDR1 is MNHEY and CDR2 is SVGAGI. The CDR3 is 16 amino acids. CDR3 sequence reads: CASSYFGGRGQGGYTF.

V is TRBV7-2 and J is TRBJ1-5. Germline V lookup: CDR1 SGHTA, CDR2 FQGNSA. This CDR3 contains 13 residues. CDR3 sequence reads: CASSWAPDQPQHF.

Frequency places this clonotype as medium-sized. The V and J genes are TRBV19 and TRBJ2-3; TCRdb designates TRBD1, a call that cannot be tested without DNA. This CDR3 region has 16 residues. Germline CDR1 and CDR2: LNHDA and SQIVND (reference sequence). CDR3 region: CASSIEDRAGTDTQYF.

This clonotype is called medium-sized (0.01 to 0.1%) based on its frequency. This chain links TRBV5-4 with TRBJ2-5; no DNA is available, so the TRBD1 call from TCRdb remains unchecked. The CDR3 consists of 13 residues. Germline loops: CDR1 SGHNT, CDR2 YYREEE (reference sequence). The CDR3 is CASSQDRSGTQYF.

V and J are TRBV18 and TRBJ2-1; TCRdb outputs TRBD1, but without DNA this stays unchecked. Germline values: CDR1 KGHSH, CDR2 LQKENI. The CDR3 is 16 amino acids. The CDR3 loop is CASSPLDREPYNEQFF.

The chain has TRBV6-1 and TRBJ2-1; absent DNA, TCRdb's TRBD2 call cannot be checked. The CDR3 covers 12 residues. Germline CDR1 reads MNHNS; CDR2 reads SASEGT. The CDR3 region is CASSSHSGTQFF.

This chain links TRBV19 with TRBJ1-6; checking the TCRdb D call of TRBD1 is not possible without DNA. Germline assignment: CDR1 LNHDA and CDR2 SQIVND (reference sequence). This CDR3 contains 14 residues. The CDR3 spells CASSTTGRRSPLHF. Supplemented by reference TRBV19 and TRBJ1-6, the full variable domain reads DGGITQSPKYLFRKEGQNVTLSCEQNLNHDAMYWYRQDPGQGLRLIYYSQIVNDFQKGDIAEGYSVSREKKESFPLTVTSAQKNPTAFYLCASSTTGRRSPLHFGNGTRLTVT.

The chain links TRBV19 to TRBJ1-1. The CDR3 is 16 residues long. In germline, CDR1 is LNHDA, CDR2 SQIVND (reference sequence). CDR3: CASSIIKMSSDTEAFF.

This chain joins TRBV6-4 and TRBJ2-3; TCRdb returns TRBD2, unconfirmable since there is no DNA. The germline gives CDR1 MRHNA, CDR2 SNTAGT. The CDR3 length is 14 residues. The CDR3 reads CASSSGGSSDTQYF.

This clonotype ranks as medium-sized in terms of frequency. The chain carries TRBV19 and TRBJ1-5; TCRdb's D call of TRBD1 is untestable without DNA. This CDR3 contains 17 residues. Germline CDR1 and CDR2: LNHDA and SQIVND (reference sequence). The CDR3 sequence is CASSILTVTAGDKPQHF.

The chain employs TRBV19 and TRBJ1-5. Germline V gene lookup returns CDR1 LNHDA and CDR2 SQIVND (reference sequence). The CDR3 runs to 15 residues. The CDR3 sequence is CASSSAGYSNQPQHF.